This T cell receptor beta chain was documented in a study of blood T cell repertoires in COVID-19 (TCRdb year 2020). Some background on the complete study: The collaborator samples originated in the United States, Italy and Spain and spanned the acute and convalescent phases of COVID-19. HLA class I and class II types, where available, came from metadata supplied by the sample provider rather than from assay-based typing. Subjects who had been exposed to COVID-19, were actively infected with it, or had recovered from it provided the deeply sampled blood TCRbeta repertoires that made up the dataset. A de-identified subject ID, COVID-19 status, age in years and sex were almost always included in the sample metadata. The repertoires were released in a freely available public database meant as a resource for research on the immune response to SARS-CoV-2. The samples were drawn from two sources: the first 160 participants of the ongoing ImmuneRACE study, and 950 to 1,500 subjects contributed by 6 global collaborators. The material from the prospective study consisted of cDNA or gDNA derived from T cells, B-cell-depleted T cells, or PBMCs. What the authors observed across the whole study: The amount of clinical and demographic metadata varied by source and participant and was provided uncurated.

Enrolling through a virtual design, the prospective study's participants ranged in age from roughly 18 to 90 years and lived across more than 20 United States geographic areas. In the prospective study, cohorts were assigned on the basis of participant-reported clinical history obtained from a screening survey and a study questionnaire. ImmuneRACE Cohort 3 recovered participants were defined by two consecutive negative NP/OP PCR tests, healthcare professional clearance, or symptom resolution. Each participant in the prospective study had whole blood, serum and a nasopharyngeal or oropharyngeal swab collected by mobile phlebotomists. Participants in the prospective study had the option to provide additional blood draws and questionnaires over a roughly two-month period. Prospective study blood samples were shipped either frozen or at room temperature before DNA extraction. V is reduced by 4 bases and J by 5 bases, leaving a spacing of 15 bases between them. The CDR3 covers 15 residues, taking in both the cysteine and the phenylalanine. The entry retains the CDR3 DNA only, 45 bases that are in frame from base 1. CDR1 and CDR2 were assigned from the germline V gene (reference sequence) as MNHEY and SMNVEV.

Details on this clone: This clone's antigen is unknown. No much larger clonotype is one base removed from it; base qualities were not supplied.

TCRbeta CDR3 regions were amplified from genomic DNA by means of the immunoSEQ Assay, a bias-controlled multiplex PCR. Processing in the source paper ran as follows. The number of nucleated cells in each sample was estimated by amplification of reference gene primers within the assay. To quantify the absolute abundance of each unique TCRbeta CDR3 rearrangement, sequence reads were collapsed and filtered. For each sample, productive Simpson clonality was calculated by taking the square root of Simpson's diversity index across productive rearrangements. This is the immuneACCESS table as TCRdb keeps it, with only in-frame sequences that have V and J called. A part of the clones is gone; compared with another copy, unresolved V genes explain less than half, and the rest is unexplained. V and J calls and clone size are those listed in that table; D and trimming were worked out from the DNA. The sample yields fewer than 400,000 clones; 88% were counted once. The ten top clones hold around 4.6% of the sample.

What was sequenced was PBMCs or T cells enriched from blood (not recorded which). The chain uses TRBV27 and TRBJ1-5; the D segment cannot be called with confidence. This TCR came from a young man who had recovered from COVID-19. The nucleotide sequence is TGTGCCAGCAGTTCCCTTGGCAGGCAGCATCAGCCCCAGCATTTT. Translated, this is CASSSLGRQHQPQHF.